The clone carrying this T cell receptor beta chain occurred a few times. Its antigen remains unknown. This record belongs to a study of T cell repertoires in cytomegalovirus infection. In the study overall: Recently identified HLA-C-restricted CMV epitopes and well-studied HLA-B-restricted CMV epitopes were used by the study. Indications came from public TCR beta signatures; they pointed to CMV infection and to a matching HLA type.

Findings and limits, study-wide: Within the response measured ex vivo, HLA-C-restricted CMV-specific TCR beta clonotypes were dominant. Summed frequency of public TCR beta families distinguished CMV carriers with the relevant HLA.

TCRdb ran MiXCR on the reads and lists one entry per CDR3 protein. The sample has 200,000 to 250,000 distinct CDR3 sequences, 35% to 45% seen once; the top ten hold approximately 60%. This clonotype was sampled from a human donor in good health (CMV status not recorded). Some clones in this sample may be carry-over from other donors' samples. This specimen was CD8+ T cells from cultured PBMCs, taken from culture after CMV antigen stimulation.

The CDR3 sequence is CASSLFGTGLNEKLFF. The CDR3, as DNA: TGTGCCAGCAGTTTATTCGGGACAGGTTTAAATGAAAAACTGTTTTTT. This chain uses TRBV27 with TRBJ1-4; 8 bases fit TRBD1. Germline assignment: CDR1 MNHEY and CDR2 SMNVEV (reference sequence). The CDR3 loop spans 16 amino acids. V was pared by 1 base and J by 5 bases, with 6 bases of the junction left unmatched.